Listed below are T cell receptor beta chains from one sample, sequenced in a study of breast tumors, draining lymph nodes, adjacent tissues. TCRdb redid the calling of the multiplex PCR reads with MiXCR, one entry per CDR3 protein. The sample yields 180,000 or so distinct CDR3 sequences, about 32% seen once. The sample comprised axillary lymph node tissue. The receptor set was obtained from a female donor with breast cancer. Some clones in this sample may be carry-over from other donors' samples. CDR3s include the opening cysteine and the closing phenylalanine or tryptophan. The order of the fields is CDR3 protein, CDR3 DNA, J gene, D gene, clone size, V gene. A D gene is named only where the DNA matches it firmly. A row's size may be missing; if present it is once, few, many or a size class.

CDR3aa: CASTLAGGPDGELFF; CDR3nt: TGTGCCAGCACCCTAGCGGGGGGGCCGGACGGGGAGCTGTTTTTT; j_gene: TRBJ2-2; d_gene: TRBD2; abundance: few; v_gene: TRBV6-2/TRBV6-3
CDR3aa: CASRKGPSSYEQYF; CDR3nt: TGCGCCAGCAGGAAGGGGCCTAGCTCCTACGAGCAGTACTTC; j_gene: TRBJ2-7; d_gene: .; abundance: many; v_gene: TRBV5-1
CDR3aa: CASSPSQGESTGELFF; CDR3nt: TGTGCCAGCTCACCCTCCCAGGGGGAGAGCACCGGGGAGCTGTTTTTT; j_gene: TRBJ2-2; d_gene: TRBD1; abundance: few; v_gene: TRBV18
CDR3aa: CASSFRSTGELFF; CDR3nt: TGTGCCAGCAGTTTCAGGAGCACCGGGGAGCTGTTTTTT; j_gene: TRBJ2-2; d_gene: .; abundance: many; v_gene: TRBV27
CDR3aa: CASSIVPSSPQHF; CDR3nt: TGTGCCAGTAGTATAGTCCCGAGTTCGCCCCAGCATTTT; j_gene: TRBJ1-5; d_gene: .; abundance: many; v_gene: TRBV19
CDR3aa: CASSMGQGGTQYF; CDR3nt: TGTGCCAGCAGCATGGGACAGGGAGGGACCCAGTACTTC; j_gene: TRBJ2-5; d_gene: TRBD1; abundance: many; v_gene: TRBV5-6
CDR3aa: CASSPGQASGNTIYF; CDR3nt: TGTGCCAGTAGTCCCGGACAGGCGTCTGGAAACACCATATATTTT; j_gene: TRBJ1-3; d_gene: TRBD1; abundance: many; v_gene: TRBV19
CDR3aa: CASSTPGGADYGYTF; CDR3nt: TGTGCCAGCAGTACTCCAGGTGGGGCCGACTACGGCTACACCTTC; j_gene: TRBJ1-2; d_gene: .; abundance: .; v_gene: TRBV28
CDR3aa: CASSEQGAGNNEQFF; CDR3nt: TGTGCCAGCAGTGAACAGGGAGCGGGGAACAATGAGCAGTTCTTC; j_gene: TRBJ2-1; d_gene: TRBD2; abundance: many; v_gene: TRBV2
CDR3aa: CASSFTDRETQYF; CDR3nt: TGTGCCAGCAGTTTCACGGACCGAGAGACCCAGTACTTC; j_gene: TRBJ2-5; d_gene: .; abundance: .; v_gene: TRBV12-3/TRBV12-4